These 27 T cell receptor beta chains were all obtained from the same sample, sequenced in a study of early T cells in non-severe SARS-CoV-2 infection. MiXCR, applied by TCRdb to the 5' RACE reads, yields one record per CDR3 protein. Found here are about 97,000 distinct CDR3 sequences, about 10% of them singletons; the top ten hold around 4.8%. This material consisted of whole blood, taken at baseline. All receptors come from an adult who was a healthcare worker with PCR-confirmed SARS-CoV-2 infection or an uninfected control (not recorded which).

This clonotype was seen a few times. The rearrangement uses TRBV7-2 and TRBJ1-5, with TRBD1 matching 9 bases. The CDR3 is 15 residues long. CDR1 and CDR2 from the germline V gene are SGHTA and FQGNSA. After removal of 1 base from V and 4 bases from J, the junction contained 2 bases not matched to a gene. The CDR3 loop is CASSLVGTGNQPQHF. The DNA for the CDR3 is TGTGCCAGCAGCTTAGTAGGGACAGGGAATCAGCCCCAGCATTTT.

This clonotype was observed at least ten times. The chain combines TRBV7-2 with TRBJ2-7; 11 bases map to TRBD1. Germline values: CDR1 SGHTA, CDR2 FQGNSA. J was trimmed by 0 bases and V by 5 bases; bases with no gene match: 0. The CDR3 has 14 residues. DNA for the CDR3: TGTGCCAGCAGCGGACAGGGGGCCTCCTACGAGCAGTACTTC. It is translated as CASSGQGASYEQYF. Together with reference TRBV7-2 and TRBJ2-7, the CDR3 gives the full variable domain: GAGVSQSPSNKVTEKGKDVELRCDPISGHTALYWYRQSLGQGLEFLIYFQGNSAPDKSGLPSDRFSAERTGGSVSTLTIQRTQQEDSAVYLCASSGQGASYEQYFGPGTRLTVT.

This clonotype was detected a few times. The chain is built from TRBV19 and TRBJ2-3, with D perhaps TRBD2 (6 bases). In germline, CDR1 is LNHDA, CDR2 SQIVND (reference sequence). The V end was cut by 3 bases, the J end by 2 bases, with 15 bases between. The CDR3 is made up of 16 amino acids. The CDR3 region is CASSIRSGENTDTQYF. The CDR3 DNA reads TGTGCCAGTAGTATTCGTAGCGGAGAAAACACAGATACGCAGTATTTT.

V is TRBV10-3 and J is TRBJ2-1; D could derive from TRBD1 or TRBD2 (7 bases each). The CDR3 has 15 amino acids. Germline V lookup: CDR1 ENHRY, CDR2 SYGVKD. V lost 3 bases to trimming and J lost 6 bases, with 15 bases between them. CDR3 DNA sequence: TGTGCCATCAGTGAAAGGAGCGGGACAGCCAATGAGCAGTTCTTC. Translation: CAISERSGTANEQFF.

This clonotype has more than one count but fewer than ten. The CDR3 protein is CASSQSGRNTEAFF. The CDR3 DNA follows: TGTGCCAGCTCACAGTCCGGGAGGAACACTGAAGCTTTCTTT. The chain couples TRBV18 to TRBJ1-1; the D is unclear. Deletions cut 4 bases from V and 1 base from J, with 10 bases between. The CDR3 spans 14 residues. Germline assignment: CDR1 KGHSH and CDR2 LQKENI.

At least ten counts were recorded for this clonotype. This chain's CDR3 is CASSPRTGYGLHYSNEQFF. In DNA, the CDR3 is TGTGCCAGCAGTCCCCGGACAGGCTACGGCCTCCACTACAGCAATGAGCAGTTCTTC. This chain uses TRBV12-3 or TRBV12-4 with TRBJ2-1, with TRBD1 identical over 7 bases. V lost 5 bases and J lost 6; bases outside the gene matches: 22. There are 19 residues in the CDR3.

This clonotype appeared a few times. The chain joins TRBV19 to TRBJ2-1, with D unclear. CDR3 length equals 14 residues. The V gene lost 1 base and the J gene lost 3 bases, with 7 bases spanning the gap. Per the germline V gene, CDR1 is LNHDA and CDR2 is SQIVND (reference sequence). The CDR3: CASSIAGRYNEQFF. DNA of the CDR3: TGTGCCAGTAGTATAGCGGGCCGCTACAATGAGCAGTTCTTC.

This clonotype has just a few counts. J is TRBJ1-6 and V is TRBV20-1; no reliable D call. This CDR3 contains 14 residues. CDR1 DFQATT and CDR2 SNEGSKA come from the germline V gene (reference sequence). Trimming pared 6 bases from V and 6 bases from J, leaving 15 bases between. The chain's CDR3 is CSARPDNVNSPLHF. Written as DNA, the CDR3 is TGCAGTGCCAGACCAGACAACGTTAATTCACCCCTCCACTTT.

The gene calls are TRBV24-1 and TRBJ2-1; perhaps D is TRBD1 or TRBD2 (6 bases each). The CDR3 has 14 residues. The V end was cut by 1 base, the J end by 8 bases, with 11 bases between. Germline lookup yields CDR1 KGHDR and CDR2 SFDVKD. This CDR3 reads CATSDFRGVDEQFF. CDR3 bases: TGTGCCACCAGTGATTTTAGGGGGGTCGATGAGCAGTTCTTC.

The chain recombines TRBV5-1 with TRBJ2-7; D remains unclear. Between the trimmed V and J ends, which lost 4 bases and 3 bases, there was a span of 11 bases. Germline CDR1 reads SGHRS; CDR2 reads YFSETQ. This CDR3 has 13 amino acids. The CDR3, as DNA: TGCGCCAGCAGCAAACCGGACGGCTACGAGCAGTACTTC. This encodes CASSKPDGYEQYF.

The rearrangement joins TRBV24-1 to TRBJ2-1; D gene unclear. This CDR3 is 12 amino acids long. Germline CDR1 is KGHDR and CDR2 is SFDVKD. Trimming removed 9 bases at V and 8 bases at J, with 13 bases between. The CDR3 sequence is CATAGSFHEQFF. The CDR3 bases are TGTGCCACCGCCGGTTCTTTCCATGAGCAGTTCTTC.

The chain has TRBV28 and TRBJ1-1; D not certain. The ends were cut back, 3 bases at V and 2 bases at J, with 13 bases in the middle. The CDR3 length is 15 residues. The germline V gene encodes CDR1 MDHEN and CDR2 SYDVKM. CDR3 DNA: TGTGCCAGCAGTTTGTTGCAGAGACCAAACACTGAAGCTTTCTTT. Its translation: CASSLLQRPNTEAFF.

This clonotype was counted between two and nine times. V usage is TRBV6-2 or TRBV6-3 and J usage is TRBJ2-7; 10 bases fit TRBD2. Germline CDR1 MNHEY, CDR2 SVGEGT. This CDR3 is built from 18 residues. The V gene end was trimmed by 0 bases and the J gene end by 5 bases; junction bases not matched to a gene: 13. The CDR3 spells CASSYSGLAGAIDDEQYF. The DNA of the CDR3 is TGTGCCAGCAGTTACTCAGGGCTAGCGGGAGCTATAGACGACGAGCAGTACTTC.

This clonotype was picked up a small number of times. The rearrangement links TRBV24-1 to TRBJ1-6; D remains ambiguous. The CDR3 sequence is 13 residues long. CDR1 and CDR2 (germline): KGHDR, SFDVKD. Trimming cost V 5 bases and J 10 bases, with 11 bases left between them. CDR3 loop: CATSARVGSPLHF. The CDR3 DNA follows: TGTGCCACCAGTGCACGAGTCGGATCACCCCTCCACTTT.

A note on this clonotype: At one of its ends the junction is not consistent with the germline gene, which may arise from a read error. The chain recombines TRBV7-9 with TRBJ1-4; D perhaps matches TRBD1 (6 bases). CDR1 and CDR2 (germline): SEHNR, FQNEAQ (reference sequence). The CDR3 contains 16 residues. The chain's CDR3 is CTSSLAAGATNEKLFF. Written as DNA, the CDR3 is TGTACCAGCAGCTTAGCGGCAGGGGCAACTAATGAAAAACTGTTTTTT.

The table lists this clonotype with a few counts. The rearrangement links TRBV4-3 to TRBJ2-3; unclear D gene. Per the germline V gene, CDR1 is LGHNA and CDR2 is YSLEER. The CDR3 spans 17 residues. The germline V and J ends were trimmed by 2 bases and 1 base, with 16 bases remaining between them. CDR3 sequence: CASSQTPQRSGTDTQYF. DNA of the CDR3: TGCGCCAGCAGCCAAACTCCCCAGCGTTCTGGCACAGATACGCAGTATTTT.

The table lists this clonotype with many counts. This chain uses TRBV7-9 with TRBJ2-5, with 12 nucleotides matching TRBD2. Germline CDR1 is SEHNR and CDR2 is FQNEAQ (reference sequence). The CDR3 spans 16 residues. After removal of 4 bases from V and 2 bases from J, the junction contained 5 bases not matched to a gene. The CDR3 here is CASSSGLAGPQETQYF. CDR3 nucleotides: TGTGCCAGCAGCTCGGGACTAGCGGGTCCTCAAGAGACCCAGTACTTC.

The rearrangement joins TRBV7-2 to TRBJ2-3; 7 positions agree with TRBD2. This CDR3 has 11 residues. With 6 bases clipped from V and 6 bases from J, the junction kept 0 bases outside the gene matches. The germline gives CDR1 SGHTA, CDR2 FQGNSA. The CDR3 nucleotides are TGTGCCAGCAGACTAGCGGATACGCAGTATTTT. It yields the protein CASRLADTQYF.

This clonotype was observed at least ten times. The rearrangement uses TRBV14 and TRBJ2-6; unclear D gene. CDR1 is SGHDN, CDR2 FVKESK, per germline. V dropped 0 bases and J dropped 2 bases, with 20 bases sitting between them. The CDR3 loop spans 20 amino acids. The CDR3 nucleotides are TGTGCCAGCAGCCAAGATTCTCTAAAACCCTACAGTGCTGGGGCCAACGTCCTGACTTTC. Its translation is CASSQDSLKPYSAGANVLTF.

The chain couples TRBV4-2 to TRBJ2-7, with D perhaps matching TRBD1 (5 bases). The germline gives CDR1 LGHNA, CDR2 YNFKEQ. CDR3 length equals 12 residues. The ends were cut back, 0 bases at V and 6 bases at J, with 6 bases in the middle. CDR3 sequence (DNA): TGTGCCAGCAGCCAAGATACAGGCGAGCAGTACTTC. Protein product: CASSQDTGEQYF.

This chain uses TRBV15 with TRBJ2-1; D possibly corresponds to TRBD2 (5 bases). Germline CDR1 LNHNV, CDR2 YYDKDF (reference sequence). The CDR3 covers 13 residues. The V end was cut by 0 bases, the J end by 10 bases, with 10 bases between. The CDR3 spells CATSRDLAREQFF. In DNA, the CDR3 is TGTGCCACCAGCAGAGATCTAGCAAGAGAGCAGTTCTTC.

The chain couples TRBV5-8 to TRBJ2-7; either TRBD1 or TRBD2 may supply D (6 bases each). Trimming pared 3 bases from V and 3 bases from J, leaving 19 bases between. CDR1 SGHTS and CDR2 YDEGEE come from the germline V gene. The CDR3 is made up of 16 amino acids. The CDR3: CASSWSPRGPLYEQYF. Written as DNA, the CDR3 is TGTGCCAGCAGCTGGTCCCCCCGGGGGCCTCTCTACGAGCAGTACTTC.

This clonotype was found a few times. This sequence joins TRBV20-1 and TRBJ1-2, with TRBD1 matching 10 bases. Trimming removed 6 bases from V and 7 bases from J; junction bases left unmatched: 8. The CDR3 is 13 amino acids. Germline CDR1 and CDR2: DFQATT and SNEGSKA (reference sequence). The CDR3 nucleotides read TGCAGTGCCACGGACAGGGGGTTTTTTGGCTACACCTTC. Translating gives CSATDRGFFGYTF.

In this sample, this clonotype turned up many times. V usage is TRBV7-9 and J usage is TRBJ2-7; possible D gene TRBD2, 6 bases. From germline, CDR1 is SEHNR and CDR2 FQNEAQ (reference sequence). CDR3 length: 13 residues. The V end lost 5 bases, the J end lost 6 bases, and 14 bases lay between the germline ends. The CDR3 DNA reads TGTGCCAGCAGCCTGGGACTCTCGTCCGAGCAGTACTTC. Its translation: CASSLGLSSEQYF.

This clonotype showed up just a few times. The chain is built from TRBV7-3 and TRBJ2-3; D possibly corresponds to TRBD2 (6 bases). V lost 5 bases to trimming and J lost 5 bases, with 20 bases between them. Germline CDR1 is SGHTA and CDR2 is FQGTGA. This CDR3 has 16 residues. The CDR3 coding sequence is TGTGCCAGCAGCCCGCGTAGCGGCTTAAGGGGAGATACGCAGTATTTT. Amino acid sequence: CASSPRSGLRGDTQYF. Full variable domain (remainder filled in from reference TRBV7-3 and TRBJ2-3): GAGVSQTPSNKVTEKGKYVELRCDPISGHTALYWYRQSLGQGPEFLIYFQGTGAADDSGLPNDRFFAVRPEGSVSTLKIQRTERGDSAVYLCASSPRSGLRGDTQYFGPGTRLTVL.

This clonotype was seen a handful of times. The gene calls are TRBV7-9 and TRBJ2-7, with TRBD2 as a possible D gene (6 bases). Germline V CDR1 and CDR2: SEHNR, FQNEAQ (reference sequence). The CDR3 runs to 16 residues. V lost 5 bases and J lost 6, with 23 bases in between. Here the CDR3 reads CASSLLRTGTALEQYF. In nucleotides, the CDR3 is TGTGCCAGCAGCCTACTGAGAACCGGGACTGCACTCGAGCAGTACTTC.

The V gene is TRBV28, the J gene TRBJ2-2; tentatively, D is TRBD2 (6 bases). The germline V gene encodes CDR1 MDHEN and CDR2 SYDVKM. This CDR3 has 14 amino acids. V lost 10 bases, J lost 2 bases, and 14 bases lay in between. CDR3 in amino acids: CAIMDYPNTGELFF. For the CDR3, the DNA is TGTGCCATCATGGACTACCCAAACACCGGGGAGCTGTTTTTT.